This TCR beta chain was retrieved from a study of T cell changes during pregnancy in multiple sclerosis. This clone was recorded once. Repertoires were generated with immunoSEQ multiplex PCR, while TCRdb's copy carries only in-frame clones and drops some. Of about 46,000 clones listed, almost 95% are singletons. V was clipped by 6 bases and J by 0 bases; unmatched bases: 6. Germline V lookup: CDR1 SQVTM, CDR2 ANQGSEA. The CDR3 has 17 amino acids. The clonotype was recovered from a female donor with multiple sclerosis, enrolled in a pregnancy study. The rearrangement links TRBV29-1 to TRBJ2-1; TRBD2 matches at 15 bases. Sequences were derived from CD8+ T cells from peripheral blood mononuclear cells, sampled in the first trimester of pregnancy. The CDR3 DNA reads TGCAGCGTGGAGGGACTAGCGGGGGGTAGCTCCTACAATGAGCAGTTCTTC. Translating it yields CSVEGLAGGSSYNEQFF.